The 6 T cell receptor beta chains below all came from one sample that was sequenced in a study of cytomegalovirus exposure and HLA in healthy donors listed by TCRdb under 2017. Libraries were prepared through the immunoSEQ multiplex PCR assay. A mixture of 60 forward primers for TCR Vbeta segments and 13 reverse primers for TCR Jbeta segments was used in the multiplex PCR. The table comes from immuneACCESS by way of TCRdb, which keeps in-frame sequences with V and J called. Part of the clones is missing from these tables; in studies checked, under half for an unresolved V gene and the rest for unknown reasons. A total of 120,000 to 150,000 clones appear in this sample, 80% of them only once. Over 2% of the sample goes to the ten largest clones. Sequenced input: PBMCs. The origin of the receptors is a man aged 25-45 years in good health and CMV-seronegative.

The rearrangement uses TRBV6-6 and TRBJ2-3; D is ambiguous. The CDR3 is 14 residues long. Germline assignment: CDR1 MNHNY and CDR2 SVGAGI (reference sequence). V was cut by 2 bases and J by 0 bases, with 6 bases left in between. The CDR3 sequence is CASSYAESTDTQYF. The CDR3 nucleotides are TGTGCCAGCAGTTACGCGGAGAGCACAGATACGCAGTATTTT.

The rearrangement links TRBV6-6 to TRBJ2-1; TRBD1 agrees at 8 bases. J gave up 0 bases and V 4 bases, and 2 bases lay outside the gene matches. The CDR3 is made up of 15 amino acids. Per the germline V gene, CDR1 is MNHNY and CDR2 is SVGAGI (reference sequence). CDR3 sequence: CASSFGTGSYNEQFF. The CDR3 DNA sequence: TGTGCCAGCAGTTTTGGGACAGGCTCCTACAATGAGCAGTTCTTC.

The genes are TRBV2 and TRBJ1-2; 7 bases line up with TRBD1. The germline V gene has CDR1 SNHLY and CDR2 FYNNEI. V shed 4 bases and J 2 bases; nucleotides not matched to a gene: 7. This CDR3 contains 15 residues. As DNA, the CDR3 is TGTGCCAGCAGTGTCAGGACAGGCGCCAACTATGGCTACACCTTC. Residues: CASSVRTGANYGYTF.

This chain joins TRBV7-3 and TRBJ2-1; 10 nucleotides align to TRBD1. Germline assignment: CDR1 SGHTA and CDR2 FQGTGA. With 2 bases clipped from V and 5 bases from J, the junction kept 3 bases outside the gene matches. CDR3 length: 15 amino acids. In DNA, the CDR3 is TGTGCCAGCAGCTTATGGGGACAGGGGAACAATGAGCAGTTCTTC. It yields the protein CASSLWGQGNNEQFF. Variable domain in full (rest from reference TRBV7-3 and TRBJ2-1): GAGVSQTPSNKVTEKGKYVELRCDPISGHTALYWYRQSLGQGPEFLIYFQGTGAADDSGLPNDRFFAVRPEGSVSTLKIQRTERGDSAVYLCASSLWGQGNNEQFFGPGTRLTVL.

The rearrangement uses TRBV19 and TRBJ1-1, with D maybe TRBD1 (6 bases). The CDR3 is made up of 14 amino acids. V lost 7 bases and J 3 bases, leaving 15 bases between the germline ends. Germline lookup yields CDR1 LNHDA and CDR2 SQIVND (reference sequence). The CDR3 region is CASTPGQGYTEAFF. CDR3 in DNA: TGTGCCAGTACCCCAGGGCAGGGGTACACTGAAGCTTTCTTT.

The table lists this clone with a few counts. V is TRBV5-4 and J is TRBJ2-7, with D tentatively TRBD1 (5 bases). Per germline, CDR1 SGHNT and CDR2 YYREEE (reference sequence). With 4 bases removed from V and 4 bases from J, the gap between germline ends came to 18 bases. The length of the CDR3 is 15 residues. The CDR3 sequence: CASSPETANIYEQYF. CDR3 nucleotides: TGTGCCAGCAGCCCTGAGACAGCGAACATATACGAGCAGTACTTC.